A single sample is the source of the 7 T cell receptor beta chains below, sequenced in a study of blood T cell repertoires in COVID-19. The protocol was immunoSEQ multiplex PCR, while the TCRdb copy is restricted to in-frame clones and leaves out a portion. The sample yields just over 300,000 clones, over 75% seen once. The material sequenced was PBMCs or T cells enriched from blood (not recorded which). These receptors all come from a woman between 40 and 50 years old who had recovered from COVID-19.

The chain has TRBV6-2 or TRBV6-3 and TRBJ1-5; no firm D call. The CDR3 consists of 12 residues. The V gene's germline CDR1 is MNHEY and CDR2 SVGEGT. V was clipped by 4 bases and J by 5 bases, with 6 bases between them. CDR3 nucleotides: TGTGCCAGCAGTTCATTTGATCAGCCCCAGCATTTT. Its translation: CASSSFDQPQHF.

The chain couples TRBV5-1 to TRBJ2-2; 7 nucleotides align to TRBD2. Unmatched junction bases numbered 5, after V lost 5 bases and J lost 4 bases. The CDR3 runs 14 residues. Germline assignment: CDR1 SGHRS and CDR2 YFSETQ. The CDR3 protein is CASRREALTGELFF. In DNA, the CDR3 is TGCGCCAGCAGACGGGAGGCTCTCACCGGGGAGCTGTTTTTT.

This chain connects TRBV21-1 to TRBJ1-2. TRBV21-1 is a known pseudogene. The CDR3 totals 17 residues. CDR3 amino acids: CASSANGARKTLECYTF. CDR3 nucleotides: TGTGCCAGCAGCGCAAACGGCGCTAGGAAAACCCTCGAATGCTACACCTTC.

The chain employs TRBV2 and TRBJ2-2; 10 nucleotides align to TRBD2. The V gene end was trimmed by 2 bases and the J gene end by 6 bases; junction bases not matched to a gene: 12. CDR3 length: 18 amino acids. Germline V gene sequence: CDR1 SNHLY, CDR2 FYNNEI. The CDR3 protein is CASSEREGLAGASGELFF. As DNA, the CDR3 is TGTGCCAGCAGTGAAAGGGAAGGGCTAGCGGGAGCTTCCGGGGAGCTGTTTTTT.

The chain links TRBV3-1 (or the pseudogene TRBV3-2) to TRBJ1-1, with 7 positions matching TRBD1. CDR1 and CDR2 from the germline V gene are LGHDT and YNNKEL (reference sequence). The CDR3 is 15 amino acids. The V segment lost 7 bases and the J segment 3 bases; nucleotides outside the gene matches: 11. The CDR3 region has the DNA TGTGCCAGCACCCTAGGGGTCCAGGGGGACACTGAAGCTTTCTTT. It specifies CASTLGVQGDTEAFF.

As DNA, the CDR3 is TGTGCCAGCAGCCTTAGGACAGCTACAGATACGCAGTATTTT. Its translation is CASSLRTATDTQYF. This chain connects TRBV6-5 to TRBJ2-3; the D gene is possibly TRBD1 (6 bases). Germline CDR1 reads MNHEY; CDR2 reads SVGAGI. V was clipped by 6 bases and J by 3 bases, with 13 bases between them. This CDR3 contains 14 residues.

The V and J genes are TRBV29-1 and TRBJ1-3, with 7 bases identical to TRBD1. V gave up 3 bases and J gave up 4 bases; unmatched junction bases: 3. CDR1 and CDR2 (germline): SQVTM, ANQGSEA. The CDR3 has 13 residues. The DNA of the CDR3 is TGCAGCGTTGACGGACAGGACGGAAACACCATATATTTT. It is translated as CSVDGQDGNTIYF.